This entry lists 4 T cell receptor beta chains sequenced from one sample in a study of T cell responses to AZD1222 COVID-19 vaccine. The table came from immunoSEQ multiplex PCR; TCRdb's copy has only in-frame clones and leaves some out. The sample shows 90,000 to 120,000 clones, about 90% of them seen only once. Sequences were derived from peripheral blood, sampled 28 days after the second AZD1222 dose. The receptors stem from an adult who received the AZD1222 COVID-19 vaccine.

The chain has TRBV19 and TRBJ2-7; tentatively, D is TRBD2 (6 bases). Trimming pared 4 bases from V and 2 bases from J, leaving 27 bases between. Germline V gene sequence: CDR1 LNHDA, CDR2 SQIVND (reference sequence). The CDR3 extends over 19 amino acids. The CDR3 is CASSTRQASGTPLTYEQYF. CDR3 in DNA: TGTGCCAGTAGTACCCGACAAGCATCCGGGACTCCTCTAACCTACGAGCAGTACTTC.

The chain couples TRBV2 to TRBJ2-3; 9 bases align to TRBD2. Germline CDR1 reads SNHLY; CDR2 reads FYNNEI. V was pared by 3 bases and J by 4 bases, with 11 bases of the junction left unmatched. This CDR3 has 17 residues. DNA of the CDR3: TGTGCCAGCAGTGATGACATAGGCGGGAGGGCCGCAGATACGCAGTATTTT. Its protein product is CASSDDIGGRAADTQYF.

This clone was detected once. The chain employs TRBV6-5 and TRBJ2-5; a possible D gene is TRBD1 (6 bases). CDR1 and CDR2 (germline): MNHEY, SVGAGI. Trimming left V 5 bases short and J 2 bases short, with 15 bases between. This CDR3 has 15 residues. The CDR3 is CASSTYTTGQETQYF. CDR3 bases: TGTGCCAGCAGTACCTACACCACAGGGCAAGAGACCCAGTACTTC.

This clone ranks as medium-sized. CDR3 protein: CASSDSYEGADTQYF. The CDR3 region has the DNA TGTGCCAGCAGTGACTCTTATGAGGGGGCAGATACGCAGTATTTT. The rearrangement uses TRBV6-4 and TRBJ2-3; the D gene is possibly TRBD1 (6 bases). The length of the CDR3 is 15 residues. V dropped 0 bases and J dropped 4 bases, with 11 bases sitting between them. Germline V lookup: CDR1 MRHNA, CDR2 SNTAGT.